The 30 T cell receptor beta chains presented below share a single source sample, sequenced in a study of blood T cell repertoires in COVID-19. Measured with immunoSEQ multiplex PCR; TCRdb has only the in-frame clones, and not every one. The table has fewer than 250,000 clones, 86% seen once. The sample was peripheral blood. The receptors originated from a woman of 80 years or more with COVID-19, enrolled during active disease.

V and J are TRBV6-5 and TRBJ2-7; 7 bases map to TRBD1. This CDR3 region has 15 residues. Germline CDR1 reads MNHEY; CDR2 reads SVGAGI. V was pared by 5 bases and J by 1 base, with 8 bases of the junction left unmatched. DNA for the CDR3: TGTGCCAGCAGTCCCGACAGGGCGACTTCCTACGAGCAGTACGTC. Residues: CASSPDRATSYEQYV.

The chain recombines TRBV5-4 with TRBJ2-7; 7 nucleotides match TRBD1. Unmatched junction bases numbered 4, after V lost 2 bases and J lost 2 bases. Germline V gene lookup returns CDR1 SGHNT and CDR2 YYREEE (reference sequence). The CDR3 runs to 14 residues. The CDR3 DNA reads as TGTGCCAGCAGCTTAGGACAGGCCCCCTACGAGCAGTACTTC. It encodes CASSLGQAPYEQYF.

The V and J genes are TRBV5-1 and TRBJ2-3; 10 bases line up with TRBD2. CDR1 is SGHRS and CDR2 is YFSETQ in the germline V gene. The CDR3 is 15 amino acids. The junction had 6 bases not matched to a gene; V was cut back by 4 bases and J by 4 bases. Here the CDR3 reads CASSRTSGSPDTQYF. CDR3 DNA sequence: TGCGCCAGCAGCCGGACTAGCGGTAGCCCAGATACGCAGTATTTT.

The CDR3 DNA follows: TGTGCCAGCAGTGAGACAGGGATGAGGACTGAAGCTTTCTTT. This gives the protein CASSETGMRTEAFF. The J gene is TRBJ1-1, the V gene TRBV25-1, with 7 nucleotides matching TRBD1. Germline V gene data show CDR1 as MGHDK and CDR2 as SYGVNS. Trimming at V came to 3 bases and at J to 5 bases, leaving 6 bases not matched to a gene. The length of the CDR3 is 14 residues. Variable domain in full (rest from reference TRBV25-1 and TRBJ1-1): EADIYQTPRYLVIGTGKKITLECSQTMGHDKMYWYQQDPGMELHLIHYSYGVNSTEKGDLSSESTVSRIRTEHFPLTLESARPSHTSQYLCASSETGMRTEAFFGQGTRLTVV.

The DNA for the CDR3 is TGTGCCAGCAGCCAAGATCGAGGGGAAAAACTGTTTTTT. Translated, it gives CASSQDRGEKLFF. This rearrangement joins TRBV3-1 (or the pseudogene TRBV3-2) to TRBJ1-4; D not certain. This CDR3 is 13 amino acids long. V lost 0 bases and J 8 bases, leaving 7 bases between the germline ends. Germline CDR1 and CDR2: LGHDT and YNNKEL (reference sequence).

The rearrangement joins TRBV18 to TRBJ2-7; 9 nucleotides align to TRBD1. This CDR3 spans 15 amino acids. After removal of 5 bases from V and 4 bases from J, the junction contained 9 bases not matched to a gene. Germline assignment: CDR1 KGHSH and CDR2 LQKENI. CDR3 in DNA: TGTGCCAGCTCAGCGGCGGGACAGGGAAAATACGAGCAGTACTTC. Translating it yields CASSAAGQGKYEQYF.

J is TRBJ1-2 and V is TRBV28, with 7 bases fitting TRBD1. This CDR3 comprises 13 residues. Germline V gene lookup returns CDR1 MDHEN and CDR2 SYDVKM. V was clipped by 3 bases and J by 5 bases; unmatched bases: 3. Written as DNA, the CDR3 is TGTGCCAGCAGTTTCGGGACAGCTTATGGCTACACCTTC. As protein: CASSFGTAYGYTF.

This chain links TRBV5-5 with TRBJ2-1; 7 bases are shared with TRBD2. V lost 2 bases to trimming and J lost 9 bases; unmatched junction nucleotides: 11. Looked up from germline, CDR1 is SGHKS and CDR2 is YYEKEE (reference sequence). This CDR3 region has 15 residues. The CDR3 coding sequence is TGTGCCAGCAGCTTTTATTCAGGGACTATAAGTGAGCAGTTCTTC. Translated, it gives CASSFYSGTISEQFF.

The rearrangement links TRBV28 to TRBJ2-7; TRBD1 is a possible D gene (6 bases). CDR3 size: 13 residues. Trimming took 6 bases from V and 6 from J, leaving 15 bases between them. Germline assignment: CDR1 MDHEN and CDR2 SYDVKM. CDR3 sequence reads: CASSLTGVGEQYV. DNA of the CDR3: TGTGCCAGCAGCCTGACAGGAGTCGGCGAGCAGTACGTC.

The rearrangement joins TRBV11-3 to TRBJ2-7; 7 positions match TRBD1. The CDR3 spans 13 residues. V lost 5 bases and J lost 5; bases outside the gene matches: 6. Germline CDR1 reads SGHNT; CDR2 reads YENEEA. The CDR3 nucleotides read TGTGCCAGCAGCGGACGAGGGACAGACGAGCAGTACTTC. Residues: CASSGRGTDEQYF.

V usage is TRBV28 and J usage is TRBJ1-1; D might be TRBD1 (5 bases). V was pared by 2 bases and J by 5 bases, with 15 bases between. The CDR3 is 15 amino acids. Germline V gene data show CDR1 as MDHEN and CDR2 as SYDVKM. The CDR3 region has the DNA TGTGCCAGCAGTTTACGCCGGGTCCGGGGGACTGAAGCTTTCTTT. Its protein is CASSLRRVRGTEAFF.

The rearrangement uses TRBV6-5 and TRBJ2-3; 8 bases are shared with TRBD1. The CDR3 runs 14 residues. Germline CDR1 MNHEY, CDR2 SVGAGI. With V trimmed by 7 bases and J by 2 bases, 5 bases remained unmatched. CDR3 protein: CASKRTGTTDTQYF. Here the CDR3 DNA reads TGTGCCAGCAAACGGACAGGGACCACAGATACGCAGTATTTT.

This clone was seen a single time. The chain joins TRBV27 to TRBJ2-4; 7 positions agree with TRBD1. CDR1 and CDR2 (germline): MNHEY, SMNVEV (reference sequence). The ends lost 4 bases at V and 3 bases at J; junction bases unmatched: 0. This CDR3 is 13 amino acids long. DNA for the CDR3: TGTGCCAGCAGTTGGGACAGCAAAAACATTCAGTACTTC. This translates into CASSWDSKNIQYF.

The CDR3 DNA follows: TGTGCCAGCAGCGTGGCGGGGGGGCTAAAGGCCGGGGAGCTGTTTTTT. Its protein product is CASSVAGGLKAGELFF. The chain recombines TRBV9 with TRBJ2-2; TRBD2 agrees at 9 bases. Germline V gene lookup returns CDR1 SGDLS and CDR2 YYNGEE. V lost 2 bases and J lost 6; bases outside the gene matches: 8. The CDR3 is 16 amino acids.

This clone showed up just once. The V gene is TRBV5-1, the J gene TRBJ1-3; the D is unclear. The CDR3 length is 16 residues. Germline assignment: CDR1 SGHRS and CDR2 YFSETQ. Between the trimmed V and J ends, which lost 0 bases and 2 bases, there was a span of 12 bases. CDR3 bases: TGCGCCAGCAGCTTGGTGGCGGGAGCGACTGGAAACACCATATATTTT. It encodes CASSLVAGATGNTIYF.

This clone was seen a few times. The CDR3 DNA is TGTGCCAGTAGTTCAGGACAGCGCACTGAAGCTTTCTTT. Its protein is CASSSGQRTEAFF. The rearrangement uses TRBV19 and TRBJ1-1, with D possibly being TRBD1 (6 bases). The V gene lost 5 bases and the J gene lost 4 bases, with 11 bases spanning the gap. CDR1 and CDR2 (germline): LNHDA, SQIVND (reference sequence). This CDR3 is 13 amino acids long.

The CDR3 nucleotides are TGTGCCAGCAGCTTAGATCTAGCGGGGGGCAATGAGCAGTTCTTC. Its protein product is CASSLDLAGGNEQFF. V and J are TRBV7-2 and TRBJ2-1; 11 bases agree with TRBD2. The length of the CDR3 is 15 residues. V was clipped by 1 base and J by 6 bases; unmatched bases: 2. Germline V CDR1 and CDR2: SGHTA, FQGNSA.

V usage is TRBV19 and J usage is TRBJ1-6; TRBD1 agrees at 7 bases. With 7 bases clipped from V and 10 bases from J, the junction kept 7 bases outside the gene matches. The CDR3 extends over 13 amino acids. CDR1 LNHDA and CDR2 SQIVND come from the germline V gene (reference sequence). The CDR3 loop is CASKRTGASPLHF. The CDR3 DNA is TGTGCCAGTAAGAGGACAGGAGCCTCACCCCTCCACTTT.

The chain is built from TRBV18 and TRBJ2-2; D perhaps matches TRBD2 (5 bases). From germline, CDR1 is KGHSH and CDR2 LQKENI. This CDR3 contains 14 residues. Trimming shortened V by 6 bases and J by 1 base, and 9 bases separated the two germline ends. The CDR3 reads CASSSGMNTGELFF. CDR3 bases: TGTGCCAGCTCGTCCGGGATGAACACCGGGGAGCTGTTTTTT.

This clone was picked up a small number of times. This chain uses TRBV3-1 (or the pseudogene TRBV3-2) with TRBJ2-2; 11 positions agree with TRBD2. The length of the CDR3 is 16 residues. The germline V gene encodes CDR1 LGHDT and CDR2 YNNKEL (reference sequence). The ends lost 3 bases at V and 4 bases at J; junction bases unmatched: 4. The DNA of the CDR3 is TGTGCCAGCAGCCACGGGACTAGCGGCTCCACCGGGGAGCTGTTTTTT. Protein: CASSHGTSGSTGELFF.

The chain has TRBV5-5 and TRBJ2-7; TRBD2 agrees at 11 bases. CDR1 is SGHKS and CDR2 is YYEKEE in the germline V gene (reference sequence). V was pared by 0 bases and J by 0 bases, with 8 bases of the junction left unmatched. This CDR3 contains 18 residues. CDR3 bases: TGTGCCAGCAGCTTGGGCCTAGCGGGGGGAAGGAGCTCCTACGAGCAGTACGTC. Translating gives CASSLGLAGGRSSYEQYV.

The chain links TRBV5-6 to TRBJ1-2; D is unresolved. Trimming took 4 bases from V and 3 from J, leaving 19 bases between them. Germline CDR1 and CDR2: SGHDT and YYEEEE. The CDR3 length is 16 residues. The CDR3 DNA sequence: TGTGCCAGCAGCCCAACCATCGGGGTTTTTGACTATGGCTACACCTTC. This gives the protein CASSPTIGVFDYGYTF.

This rearrangement joins TRBV27 to TRBJ1-1, with a tentative D call TRBD1 (6 bases). Trimming shortened V by 8 bases and J by 1 base, and 14 bases separated the two germline ends. This CDR3 is built from 14 residues. The germline gives CDR1 MNHEY, CDR2 SMNVEV (reference sequence). The CDR3 nucleotides are TGTGCCAGCCGAGCAGGGGTCCCGAACACTGAAGCTTTCTTT. This encodes CASRAGVPNTEAFF.

The chain carries TRBV5-4 and TRBJ1-2; no clear D gene. CDR1 is SGHNT and CDR2 is YYREEE in the germline V gene (reference sequence). V shed 4 bases and J shed 1 base, with 14 bases lying between them. The CDR3 covers 15 residues. CDR3 coding DNA: TGTGCCAGCAGCCCCCCAGCCCGGGGTAACTATGGCTACACCTTC. It specifies CASSPPARGNYGYTF.

This clone was recorded only once. The chain links TRBV14 to TRBJ1-3, with D tentatively TRBD1 (6 bases). V shed 5 bases and J shed 2 bases, with 22 bases lying between them. CDR3 length equals 18 residues. CDR1 is SGHDN, CDR2 FVKESK, per germline. CDR3 DNA: TGTGCCAGCAGCGCCAAGGGGCGCACAGGGAAACCTGGAAACACCATATATTTT. The encoded protein is CASSAKGRTGKPGNTIYF.

This sequence joins TRBV30 and TRBJ2-5; 10 bases align to TRBD2. The CDR3 is 14 amino acids. The V gene's germline CDR1 is GTSNPN and CDR2 SVGIG (reference sequence). Trimming took 8 bases from V and 4 from J; bases not matched to a gene: 10. CDR3 loop: CAMDGAGGRETQYF. Here the CDR3 DNA reads TGTGCCATGGATGGAGCGGGGGGGCGAGAGACCCAGTACTTC.

The chain couples TRBV5-3 to TRBJ2-4; 9 nucleotides match TRBD2. TRBV5-3 is assigned to the ORF class and has an uncertain function. The length of the CDR3 is 21 residues. The junction had 17 bases not matched to a gene; V was cut back by 1 base and J by 0 bases. The CDR3 is CARSLIRWGLAGVQAKNIQYF. The CDR3 nucleotides are TGTGCCAGAAGCTTGATCCGTTGGGGATTAGCGGGGGTCCAAGCCAAAAACATTCAGTACTTC.

This clone was counted a single time. The V call is TRBV7-2, the J call TRBJ2-1, with 13 bases matching TRBD2. In germline, CDR1 is SGHTA, CDR2 FQGNSA. This CDR3 region has 16 residues. J gave up 7 bases and V 6 bases, and 9 bases lay outside the gene matches. CDR3 in DNA: TGTGCCAGCAGACCGGGACTAGCGGGGTTGGGGAATGAGCAGTTCTTC. This encodes CASRPGLAGLGNEQFF.

A remark on this clone: At one boundary the junction diverges from the germline segment, which might be a read error. The chain combines TRBV18 with TRBJ1-5; 7 bases align to TRBD1. Germline CDR1 reads KGHSH; CDR2 reads LQKENI. This CDR3 is built from 13 residues. CDR3 nucleotides: TGTGCCAGCTCGCCACAGGGGAACCAGCCCCAGCATTTT. This translates into CASSPQGNQPQHF.

CDR3 DNA: TGTGCCAGCAGCTCGGGGGGGCAGTACACAGATACGCAGTATTTT. It specifies CASSSGGQYTDTQYF. The chain is built from TRBV9 and TRBJ2-3; 8 bases agree with TRBD2. The germline V gene has CDR1 SGDLS and CDR2 YYNGEE. The CDR3 is 15 residues long. V was pared by 4 bases and J by 2 bases, with 6 bases of the junction left unmatched.